This T cell receptor beta chain is drawn from a study of beta chain features in type 1 diabetes. Findings and limits, study-wide: Sampled from patients, naive, central memory and Treg TCRB repertoires appeared more similar than those sampled from healthy donors. TCRB CDR3 length was moderately but significantly reduced in all four CD4+ subsets of Type 1 diabetes patients. Lower insertion and higher deletion counts appeared at VDJ junctions in type 1 diabetes patients.

The authors reverse transcribed all of the isolated RNA, so sequencing captured expressed TCRB transcripts. Repertoires were generated with immunoSEQ multiplex PCR, while TCRdb's copy carries only in-frame clones and drops some. The table lists 200,000 to 300,000 clones, roughly 10% of them singletons. CD45RO/CCR7/CD25/CD127/CD95/CD27 separated CD4+ naive, central memory, regulatory and stem cell-like memory cells by sorting. For this clone: What it binds is not known.

This CDR3 has 14 amino acids. The germline CDR1 and CDR2 sequences are SNHLY and FYNNEI. V lost 7 bases to trimming and J lost 8 bases, with 19 bases between them. The origin of this receptor is a young man with type 1 diabetes. The source material was naive CD4+ T cells from blood. The chain uses TRBV2 and TRBJ2-3; D possibly corresponds to TRBD2 (6 bases). The chain's CDR3 is CASNAGNGRGTQYF. CDR3 DNA: TGTGCCAGCAACGCTGGGAACGGGCGGGGTACGCAGTATTTT.